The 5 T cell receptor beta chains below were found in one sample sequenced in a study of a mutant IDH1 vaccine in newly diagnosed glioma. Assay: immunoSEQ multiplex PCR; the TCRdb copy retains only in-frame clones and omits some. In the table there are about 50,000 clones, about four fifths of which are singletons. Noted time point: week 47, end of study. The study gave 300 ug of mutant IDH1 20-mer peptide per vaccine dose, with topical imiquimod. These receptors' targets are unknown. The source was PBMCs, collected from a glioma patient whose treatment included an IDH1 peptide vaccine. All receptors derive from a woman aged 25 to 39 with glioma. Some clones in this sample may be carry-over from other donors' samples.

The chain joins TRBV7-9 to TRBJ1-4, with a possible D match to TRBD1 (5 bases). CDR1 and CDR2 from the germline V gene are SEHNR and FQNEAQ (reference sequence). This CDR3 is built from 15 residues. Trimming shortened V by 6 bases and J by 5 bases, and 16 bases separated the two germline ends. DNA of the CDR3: TGTGCCAGCAGAGCAGACGCGGCAGGGAATGAAAAACTGTTTTTT. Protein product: CASRADAAGNEKLFF. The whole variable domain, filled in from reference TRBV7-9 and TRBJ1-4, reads DTGVSQNPRHKITKRGQNVTFRCDPISEHNRLYWYRQTLGQGPEFLTYFQNEAQLEKSRLLSDRFSAERPKGSFSTLEIQRTEQGDSAMYLCASRADAAGNEKLFFGSGTQLSVL.

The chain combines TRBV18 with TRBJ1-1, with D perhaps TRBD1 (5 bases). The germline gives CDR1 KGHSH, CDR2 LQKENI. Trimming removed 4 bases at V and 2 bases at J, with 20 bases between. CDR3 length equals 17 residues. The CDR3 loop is CASSLGLGRGDNTEAFF. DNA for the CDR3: TGTGCCAGCTCACTGGGCTTAGGAAGAGGGGATAACACTGAAGCTTTCTTT.

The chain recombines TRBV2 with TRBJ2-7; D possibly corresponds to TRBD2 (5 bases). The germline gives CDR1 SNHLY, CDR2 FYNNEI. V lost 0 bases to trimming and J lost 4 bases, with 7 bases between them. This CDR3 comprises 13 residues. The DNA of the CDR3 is TGTGCCAGCAGTGAAGCTTCGGGGTACGAGCAGTACTTC. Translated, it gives CASSEASGYEQYF.

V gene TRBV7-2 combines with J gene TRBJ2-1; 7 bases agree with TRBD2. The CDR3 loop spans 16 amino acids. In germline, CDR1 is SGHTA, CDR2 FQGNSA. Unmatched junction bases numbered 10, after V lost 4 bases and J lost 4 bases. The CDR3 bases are TGTGCCAGCAGCTCCCCCAAGAAGCGGGGTTACAATGAGCAGTTCTTC. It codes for CASSSPKKRGYNEQFF.

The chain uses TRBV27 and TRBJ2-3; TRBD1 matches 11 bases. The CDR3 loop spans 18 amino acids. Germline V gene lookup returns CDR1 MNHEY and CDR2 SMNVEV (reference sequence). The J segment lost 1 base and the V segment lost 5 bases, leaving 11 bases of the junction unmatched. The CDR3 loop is CASSPRDRGIFGTDTQYF. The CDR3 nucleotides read TGTGCCAGCAGTCCCCGGGACAGGGGGATTTTTGGCACAGATACGCAGTATTTT.